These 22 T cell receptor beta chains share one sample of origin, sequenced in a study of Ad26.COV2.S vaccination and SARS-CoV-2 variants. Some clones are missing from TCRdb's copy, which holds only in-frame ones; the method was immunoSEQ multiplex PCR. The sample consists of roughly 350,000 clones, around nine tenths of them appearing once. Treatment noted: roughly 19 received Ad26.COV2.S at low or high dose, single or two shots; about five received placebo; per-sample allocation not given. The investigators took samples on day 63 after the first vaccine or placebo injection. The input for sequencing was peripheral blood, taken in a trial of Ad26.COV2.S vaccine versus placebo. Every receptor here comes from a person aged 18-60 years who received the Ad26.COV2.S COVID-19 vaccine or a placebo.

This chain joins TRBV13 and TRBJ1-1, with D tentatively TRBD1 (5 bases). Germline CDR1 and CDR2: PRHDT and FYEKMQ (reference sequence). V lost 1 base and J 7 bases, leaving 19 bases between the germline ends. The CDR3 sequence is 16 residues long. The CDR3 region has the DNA TGTGCCAGCAGCTTAGCCGGGACCCCGGGAGAGGGTGAAGCTTTCTTT. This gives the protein CASSLAGTPGEGEAFF. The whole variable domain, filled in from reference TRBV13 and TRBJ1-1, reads AAGVIQSPRHLIKEKRETATLKCYPIPRHDTVYWYQQGPGQDPQFLISFYEKMQSDKGSIPDRFSAQQFSDYHSELNMSSLELGDSALYFCASSLAGTPGEGEAFFGQGTRLTVV.

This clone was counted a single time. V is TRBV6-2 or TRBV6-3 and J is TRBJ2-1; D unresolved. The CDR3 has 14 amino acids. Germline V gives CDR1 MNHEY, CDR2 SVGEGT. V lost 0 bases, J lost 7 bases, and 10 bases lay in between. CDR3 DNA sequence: TGTGCCAGCAGTTACTCCACAAGGACGAATGAGCAGTTCTTC. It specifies CASSYSTRTNEQFF.

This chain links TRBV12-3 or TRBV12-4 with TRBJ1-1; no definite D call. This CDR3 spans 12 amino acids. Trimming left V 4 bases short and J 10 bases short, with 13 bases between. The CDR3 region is CASSSGSKGAFF. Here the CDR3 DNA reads TGTGCCAGCAGTTCCGGGTCAAAAGGAGCTTTCTTT.

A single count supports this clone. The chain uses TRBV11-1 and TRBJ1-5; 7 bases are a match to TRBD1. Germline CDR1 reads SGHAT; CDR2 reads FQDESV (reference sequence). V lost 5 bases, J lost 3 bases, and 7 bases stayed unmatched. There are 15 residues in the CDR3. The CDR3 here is CASSPGTALNQPQHF. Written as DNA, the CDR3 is TGTGCCAGCAGCCCAGGGACAGCGCTCAATCAGCCCCAGCATTTT.

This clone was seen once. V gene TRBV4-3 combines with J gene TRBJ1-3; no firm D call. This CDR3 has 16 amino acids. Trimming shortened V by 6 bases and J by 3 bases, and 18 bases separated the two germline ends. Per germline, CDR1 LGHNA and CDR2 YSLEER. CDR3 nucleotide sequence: TGCGCCAGCAGTGTTCATCTTGATCAGTATGGAAACACCATATATTTT. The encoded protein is CASSVHLDQYGNTIYF.

CDR3 bases: TGTGCCAGCAGCGTGGACAGGTTGCAAGCTTTCTTT. Protein product: CASSVDRLQAFF. The chain is built from TRBV5-6 and TRBJ1-1; 7 bases align to TRBD1. Germline assignment: CDR1 SGHDT and CDR2 YYEEEE. V shed 4 bases and J 9 bases; nucleotides not matched to a gene: 6. The CDR3 spans 12 residues.

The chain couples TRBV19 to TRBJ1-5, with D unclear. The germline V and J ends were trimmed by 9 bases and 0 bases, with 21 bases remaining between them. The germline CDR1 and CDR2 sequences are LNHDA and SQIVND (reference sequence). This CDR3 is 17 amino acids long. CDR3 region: CASRFYSTDDSNQPQHF. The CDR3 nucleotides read TGTGCCAGCCGATTTTACAGTACGGACGATAGCAATCAGCCCCAGCATTTT.

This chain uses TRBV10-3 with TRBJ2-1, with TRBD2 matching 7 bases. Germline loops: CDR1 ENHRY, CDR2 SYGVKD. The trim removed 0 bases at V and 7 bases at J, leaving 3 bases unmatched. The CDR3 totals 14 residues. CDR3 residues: CAISESLGGNEQFF. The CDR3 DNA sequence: TGTGCCATCAGTGAGTCTCTGGGGGGGAATGAGCAGTTCTTC.

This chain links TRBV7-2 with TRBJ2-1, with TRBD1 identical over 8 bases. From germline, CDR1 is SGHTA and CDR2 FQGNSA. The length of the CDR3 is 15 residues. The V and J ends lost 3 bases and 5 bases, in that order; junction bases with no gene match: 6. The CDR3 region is CASSFAGQGHNEQFF. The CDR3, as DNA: TGTGCCAGCAGCTTTGCCGGACAGGGTCACAATGAGCAGTTCTTC.

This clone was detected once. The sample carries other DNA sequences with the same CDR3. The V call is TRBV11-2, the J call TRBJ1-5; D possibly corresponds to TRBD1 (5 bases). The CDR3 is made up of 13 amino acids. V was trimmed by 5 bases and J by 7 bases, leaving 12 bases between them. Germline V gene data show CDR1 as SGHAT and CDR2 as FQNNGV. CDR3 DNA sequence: TGTGCCAGCAGCCTGGGTGCAGGGCAGCCCCAGCATTTT. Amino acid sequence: CASSLGAGQPQHF.

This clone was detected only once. The chain's CDR3 is CASIGGGPYSNQPQHF. CDR3 coding DNA: TGTGCCAGCATTGGGGGGGGCCCATATAGCAATCAGCCCCAGCATTTT. The chain carries TRBV5-8 and TRBJ1-5; D is perhaps TRBD1 (6 bases). This CDR3 is built from 16 residues. V was clipped by 6 bases and J by 0 bases, with 16 bases between them. The germline V gene encodes CDR1 SGHTS and CDR2 YDEGEE. Variable domain in full (rest from reference TRBV5-8 and TRBJ1-5): EAGVTQSPTHLIKTRGQQATLRCSPISGHTSVYWYQQALGLGLQFLLWYDEGEERNRGNFPPRFSGRQFPNYSSELNVNALELEDSALYLCASIGGGPYSNQPQHFGDGTRLSIL.

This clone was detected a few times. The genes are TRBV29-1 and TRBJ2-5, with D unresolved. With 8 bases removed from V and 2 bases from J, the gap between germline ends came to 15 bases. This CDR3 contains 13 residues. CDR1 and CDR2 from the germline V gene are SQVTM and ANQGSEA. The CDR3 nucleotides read TGCAGCCTCAGTGGAGCAACTCAAGAGACCCAGTACTTC. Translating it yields CSLSGATQETQYF.

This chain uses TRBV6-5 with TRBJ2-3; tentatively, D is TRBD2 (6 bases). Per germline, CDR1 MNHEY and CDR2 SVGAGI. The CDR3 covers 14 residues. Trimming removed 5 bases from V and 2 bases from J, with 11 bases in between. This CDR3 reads CASSRRGHTDTQYF. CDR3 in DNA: TGTGCCAGCAGTCGGCGGGGTCACACAGATACGCAGTATTTT.

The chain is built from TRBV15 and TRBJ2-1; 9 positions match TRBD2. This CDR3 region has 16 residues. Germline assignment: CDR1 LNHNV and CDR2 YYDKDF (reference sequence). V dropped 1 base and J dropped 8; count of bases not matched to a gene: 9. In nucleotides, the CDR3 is TGTGCCACCAGCAGAGGTATGAGCGGGGGGCTGGATGAGCAGTTCTTC. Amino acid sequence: CATSRGMSGGLDEQFF.

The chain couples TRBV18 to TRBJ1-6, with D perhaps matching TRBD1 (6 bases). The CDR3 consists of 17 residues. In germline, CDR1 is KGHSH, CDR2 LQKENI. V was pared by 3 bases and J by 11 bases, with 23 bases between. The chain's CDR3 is CASSPVGLRGFRAPLHF. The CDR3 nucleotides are TGTGCCAGCTCACCGGTAGGTCTCAGGGGTTTCCGTGCACCCCTCCACTTT.

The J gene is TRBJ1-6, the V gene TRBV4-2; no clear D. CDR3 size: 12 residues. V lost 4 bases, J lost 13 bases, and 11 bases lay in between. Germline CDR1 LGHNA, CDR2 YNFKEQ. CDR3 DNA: TGTGCCAGCAGCCCAGAACTAATGCCCCTCCACTTT. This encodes CASSPELMPLHF.

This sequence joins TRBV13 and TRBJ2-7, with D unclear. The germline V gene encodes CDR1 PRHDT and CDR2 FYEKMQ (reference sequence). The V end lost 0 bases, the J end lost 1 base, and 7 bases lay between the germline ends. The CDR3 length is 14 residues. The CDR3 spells CASSLGLRSYEQYF. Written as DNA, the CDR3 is TGTGCCAGCAGCTTAGGGTTGAGGTCCTACGAGCAGTACTTC.

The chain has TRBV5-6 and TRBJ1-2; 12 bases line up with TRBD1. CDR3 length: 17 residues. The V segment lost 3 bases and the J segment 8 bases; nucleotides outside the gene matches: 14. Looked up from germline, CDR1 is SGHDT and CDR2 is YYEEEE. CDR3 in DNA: TGTGCCAGCAGCTGGGCGATGGGGACAGGGGGCGCCGGGGGCTACACCTTC. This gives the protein CASSWAMGTGGAGGYTF.

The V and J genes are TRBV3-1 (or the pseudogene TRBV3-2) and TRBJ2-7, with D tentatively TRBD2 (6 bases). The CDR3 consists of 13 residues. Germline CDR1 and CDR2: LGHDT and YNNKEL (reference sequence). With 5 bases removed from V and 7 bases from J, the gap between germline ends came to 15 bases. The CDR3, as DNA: TGTGCCAGCAGCGCGGCGGGAACGGGAGAGCAGTACTTC. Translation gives CASSAAGTGEQYF.

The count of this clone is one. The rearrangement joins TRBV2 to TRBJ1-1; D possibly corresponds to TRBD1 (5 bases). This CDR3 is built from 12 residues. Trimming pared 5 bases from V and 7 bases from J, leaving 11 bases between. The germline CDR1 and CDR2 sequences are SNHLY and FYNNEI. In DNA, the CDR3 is TGTGCCAGCAGTTATACAGGAGGTGAAGCTTTCTTT. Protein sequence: CASSYTGGEAFF.

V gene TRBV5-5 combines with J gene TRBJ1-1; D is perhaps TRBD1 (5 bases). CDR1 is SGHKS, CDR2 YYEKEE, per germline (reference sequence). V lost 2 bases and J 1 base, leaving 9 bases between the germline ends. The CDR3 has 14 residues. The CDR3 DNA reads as TGTGCCAGCAGCTTCGGGCAGGGGAACACTGAAGCTTTCTTT. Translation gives CASSFGQGNTEAFF.

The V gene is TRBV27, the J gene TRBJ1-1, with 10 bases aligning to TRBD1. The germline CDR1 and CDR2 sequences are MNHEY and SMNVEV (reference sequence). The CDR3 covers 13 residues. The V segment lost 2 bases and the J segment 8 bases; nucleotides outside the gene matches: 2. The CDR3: CASSLRTGGEAFF. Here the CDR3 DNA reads TGTGCCAGCAGTTTAAGGACAGGGGGGGAAGCTTTCTTT.